The rows below give T cell receptor beta chains drawn from one sample of a study of T-cell reconstitution after alpha-beta-depleted transplantation in children. Each CDR3 protein is one row after TCRdb ran MiXCR on the PCR reads. The sample contains approximately 110,000 distinct CDR3 sequences, roughly 23% of which appear only once. The input for sequencing was PBMCs, mostly from graft donor cells, taken 180 days after TCRalphabeta/CD19-depleted stem cell transplant. These receptors all stem from a male patient aged 2 to 9 who had a stem cell transplant for chronic granulomatous disease, so the T cells may come from the graft donor. CDR3s include the opening cysteine and the closing phenylalanine or tryptophan. The D gene is left open where the match is weak. Expanded clones are given a class, and other clones once, few, many or no size at all.

many	TRBV29-1	.	TRBJ2-5	CSVDVETQYF	TGCAGCGTTGATGTTGAGACCCAGTACTTC
few	TRBV7-6	TRBD1	TRBJ2-1	CASSLAYRGRRNNEQFF	TGTGCCAGCAGCTTAGCCTACAGGGGCCGTCGGAACAATGAGCAGTTCTTC
.	TRBV28	TRBD1	TRBJ2-1	CASSQPGQGAEDEQFF	TGTGCCAGCAGTCAACCGGGACAGGGGGCGGAAGATGAGCAGTTCTTC
many	TRBV29-1	TRBD1	TRBJ2-3	CSVRDRGISDTQYF	TGCAGCGTGAGAGACAGGGGTATTTCAGATACGCAGTATTTT
.	TRBV20-1	TRBD1	TRBJ1-3	CSAVVGGFGNTIYF	TGCAGTGCTGTCGTAGGGGGCTTTGGAAACACCATATATTTT
.	TRBV29-1	.	TRBJ2-7	CSVLGWGGPYEQYF	TGCAGCGTTTTGGGGTGGGGTGGACCTTACGAGCAGTACTTC
.	TRBV4-3	TRBD2	TRBJ2-3	CASSQDLFRLAGVTDTQYF	TGCGCCAGCAGCCAAGATCTGTTTAGACTAGCGGGCGTCACAGATACGCAGTATTTT
.	TRBV3-1	.	TRBJ1-5	CASSPRQTNQPQHF	TGTGCCAGCAGCCCCCGACAGACGAATCAGCCCCAGCATTTT
few	TRBV20-1	TRBD2	TRBJ2-5	CSAPGGSRYQETQYF	TGCAGTGCCCCCGGGGGGTCCCGATACCAAGAGACCCAGTACTTC
few	TRBV20-1	.	TRBJ1-4	CSAREGSIEKLFF	TGCAGTGCTAGGGAGGGCAGCATTGAAAAACTGTTTTTT
.	TRBV6-1	TRBD2	TRBJ2-1	CASRRGLAGINEQFF	TGTGCCAGCAGGAGAGGACTAGCGGGGATCAATGAGCAGTTCTTC
few	TRBV15	TRBD2	TRBJ2-7	CATSREGGEYEQYF	TGTGCCACCAGCAGAGAGGGGGGGGAATACGAGCAGTACTTC
few	TRBV7-2	.	TRBJ1-2	CASSLARSRNYGYTF	TGTGCCAGCAGCTTAGCGCGATCTAGAAACTATGGCTACACCTTC
many	TRBV28	TRBD2	TRBJ2-1	CASTLKTSGSGEQFF	TGTGCCAGCACCTTGAAGACTAGCGGGAGCGGTGAGCAGTTCTTC
many	TRBV29-1	TRBD1	TRBJ2-1	CSAGTGGSYNEQFF	TGCAGCGCTGGGACAGGGGGCTCCTACAATGAGCAGTTCTTC
.	TRBV7-6	.	TRBJ1-2	CASSPLGREYGYTF	TGTGCCAGCAGCCCCCTGGGAAGGGAATATGGCTACACCTTC
.	TRBV20-1	TRBD1	TRBJ2-5	CSAGRDSAEAQYF	TGCAGTGCTGGACGGGACAGTGCTGAGGCCCAGTACTTC
many	TRBV29-1	.	TRBJ2-7	CSVAQTLSYEQYF	TGCAGCGTTGCGCAGACGCTCTCCTACGAGCAGTACTTC
many	TRBV27	.	TRBJ2-4	CASSSTGTAKNIQYF	TGTGCCAGCAGTTCCACCGGGACAGCCAAAAACATTCAGTACTTC
.	TRBV28	.	TRBJ1-2	CASTEGGTNYGYTF	TGTGCCAGCACCGAGGGAGGGACTAACTATGGCTACACCTTC
.	TRBV10-3	.	TRBJ2-6	CAIRDSPPGANVLTF	TGTGCCATCAGGGACAGTCCCCCTGGGGCCAACGTCCTGACTTTC
many	TRBV7-6	TRBD2	TRBJ2-1	CASSLQTSGTHEQFF	TGTGCCAGCAGCCTGCAGACTAGCGGGACCCATGAGCAGTTCTTC
few	TRBV4-3	.	TRBJ2-7	CASSQGFRERMLSYEQYF	TGCGCCAGCAGCCAAGGCTTTCGGGAGCGGATGCTCTCCTACGAGCAGTACTTC
few	TRBV20-1	.	TRBJ1-2	CSASDSNHGYTF	TGCAGTGCCTCGGACAGCAACCATGGCTACACCTTC
.	TRBV7-9	TRBD2	TRBJ2-7	CASSAPLADLSEQYF	TGTGCCAGCAGCGCCCCCCTAGCGGACCTCTCGGAGCAGTACTTC
many	TRBV20-1	TRBD2	TRBJ2-1	CSARSSLVLAGDNEQFF	TGCAGTGCTAGATCCAGCCTAGTATTAGCGGGGGACAATGAGCAGTTCTTC
many	TRBV27	.	TRBJ2-7	CASTFLGEQYF	TGTGCCAGCACTTTCCTTGGCGAGCAGTACTTC